Listed below are T cell receptor beta chains from one sample, sequenced in a study of identical twins. TCRdb called the 5' RACE reads again in MiXCR, with one record for every CDR3 protein. Here the sample spans hundreds of thousands of distinct CDR3 sequences, approximately 22% being singletons. These data were likewise used in another study, on T cells expressing NK-cell markers.

Sequencing was performed on PBMCs. These TCRs come from a woman under 30 in good health. CDR3s include the opening cysteine and the closing phenylalanine or tryptophan. Each record gives: V gene, CDR3 length, CDR3 protein.

V: TRBV20-1
length: 14
CDR3: CSAKSSGDQETQYF

V: TRBV27
length: 15
CDR3: CASSLRRQRNTEAFF

V: TRBV5-5
length: 16
CDR3: CASSLEGGANTGELFF

V: TRBV12-3/TRBV12-4
length: 12
CDR3: CASSPTVGGYTF

V: TRBV5-5
length: 17
CDR3: CASRTSNLRLHTGELFF

V: TRBV24-1
length: 16
CDR3: CATSAGLSRSGDEQFF

V: TRBV30
length: 12
CDR3: CAGGRWGTEAFF

V: TRBV18
length: 15
CDR3: CASSPGTEGNQPQHF

V: TRBV20-1
length: 15
CDR3: CSASPGTSDQETQYF

V: TRBV9
length: 16
CDR3: CASSVEAGGPSNEQFF

V: TRBV12-3/TRBV12-4
length: 14
CDR3: CASSFLAGAETQYF

V: TRBV12-3/TRBV12-4
length: 12
CDR3: CASSLEGALFDF

V: TRBV6-4
length: 13
CDR3: CASSGQGGNEQFF

V: TRBV27
length: 11
CDR3: CASSFHQPQHF

V: TRBV27
length: 13
CDR3: CASKGISEDTQYF

V: TRBV20-1
length: 13
CDR3: CSASGSGLREQFF

V: TRBV6-5
length: 16
CDR3: CASSYSRREKGETQYF

V: TRBV10-2
length: 13
CDR3: CASSRTGAAEQYF

V: TRBV4-3
length: 14
CDR3: CASSQDESTDTQYF

V: TRBV6-5
length: 14
CDR3: CASSSFGRNEKLFF

V: TRBV12-3/TRBV12-4
length: 16
CDR3: CASSTKGQGARTEAFF

V: TRBV20-1
length: 15
CDR3: CSARDPRLGGNEQFF

V: TRBV20-1
length: 14
CDR3: CSATIQGAGETQYF

V: TRBV12-3/TRBV12-4
length: 14
CDR3: CASSFSSRAGIQYF

V: TRBV20-1
length: 14
CDR3: CSAAPGGSEDTQYF

V: TRBV28
length: 16
CDR3: CASSRPRGGSTDTQYF

V: TRBV12-3/TRBV12-4
length: 14
CDR3: CASILGTSNNEQFF

V: TRBV10-2
length: 17
CDR3: CASSATSGALSTDTQYF

V: TRBV10-2
length: 15
CDR3: CASSGLPSGTGELFF

V: TRBV29-1
length: 11
CDR3: CSVSTRDTQYF

V: TRBV21-1
length: 17
CDR3: CASSNFRGTGVGNEQFF